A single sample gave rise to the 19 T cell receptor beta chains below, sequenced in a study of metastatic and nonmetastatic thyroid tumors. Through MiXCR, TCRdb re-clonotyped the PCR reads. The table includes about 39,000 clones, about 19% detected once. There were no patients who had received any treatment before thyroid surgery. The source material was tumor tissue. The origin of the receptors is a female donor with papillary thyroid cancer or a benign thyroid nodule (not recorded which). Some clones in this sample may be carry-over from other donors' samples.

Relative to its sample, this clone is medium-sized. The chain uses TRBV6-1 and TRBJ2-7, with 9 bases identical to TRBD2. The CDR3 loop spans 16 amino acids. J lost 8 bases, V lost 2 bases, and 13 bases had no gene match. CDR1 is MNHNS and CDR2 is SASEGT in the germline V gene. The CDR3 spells CASSESFGTSGSQQYF. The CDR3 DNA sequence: TGTGCCAGCAGTGAATCTTTTGGAACTAGCGGGTCACAGCAGTACTTC.

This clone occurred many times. CDR3 DNA: TGTGCCAGCAGTAGTTTAACCCTTTCCCTAGCGGGAAGGGCAGATACGCAGTATTTT. Translated: CASSSLTLSLAGRADTQYF. This chain connects TRBV28 to TRBJ2-3; 9 bases line up with TRBD2. The CDR3 has 19 residues. Trimming cost V 5 bases and J 4 bases; bases outside gene matches: 19. Germline V lookup: CDR1 MDHEN, CDR2 SYDVKM.

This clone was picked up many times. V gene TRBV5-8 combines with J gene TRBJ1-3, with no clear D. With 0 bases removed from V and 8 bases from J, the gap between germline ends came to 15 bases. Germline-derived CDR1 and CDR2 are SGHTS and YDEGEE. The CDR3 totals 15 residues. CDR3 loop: CASSLDIHKDDTIYF. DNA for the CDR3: TGTGCCAGCAGCTTGGACATACACAAAGACGACACCATATATTTT.

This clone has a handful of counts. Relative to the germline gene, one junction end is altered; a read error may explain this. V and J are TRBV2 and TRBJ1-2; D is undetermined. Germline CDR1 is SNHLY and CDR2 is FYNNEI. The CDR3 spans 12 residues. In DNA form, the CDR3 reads TGTGCCACCGGGGAGCGGGGTGGAGGCTACATCTTC. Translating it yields CATGERGGGYIF.

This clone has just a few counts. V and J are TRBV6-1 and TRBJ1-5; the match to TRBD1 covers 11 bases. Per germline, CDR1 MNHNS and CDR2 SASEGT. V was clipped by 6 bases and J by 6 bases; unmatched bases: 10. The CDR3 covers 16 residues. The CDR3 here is CASRTCGQGAGQPQHF. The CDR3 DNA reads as TGTGCCAGCAGGACTTGTGGACAGGGGGCCGGTCAGCCCCAGCATTTT.

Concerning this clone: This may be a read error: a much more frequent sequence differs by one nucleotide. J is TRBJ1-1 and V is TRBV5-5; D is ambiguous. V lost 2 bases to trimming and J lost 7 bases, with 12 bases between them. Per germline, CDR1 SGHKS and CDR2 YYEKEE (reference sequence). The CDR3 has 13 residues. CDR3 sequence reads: CASSFRAVGEAFF. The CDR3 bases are TGTGCCAGCAGCTTTAGGGCCGTCGGTGAAGCTTTCTTT.

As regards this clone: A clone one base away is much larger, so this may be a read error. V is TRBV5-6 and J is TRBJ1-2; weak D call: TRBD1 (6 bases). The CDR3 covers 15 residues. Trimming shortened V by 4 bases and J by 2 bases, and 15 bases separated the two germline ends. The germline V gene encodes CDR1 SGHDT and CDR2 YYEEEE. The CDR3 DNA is TGTGCCAGCAGCGGGACATCTCGACGCAACTATGGCTACACCTTC. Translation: CASSGTSRRNYGYTF.

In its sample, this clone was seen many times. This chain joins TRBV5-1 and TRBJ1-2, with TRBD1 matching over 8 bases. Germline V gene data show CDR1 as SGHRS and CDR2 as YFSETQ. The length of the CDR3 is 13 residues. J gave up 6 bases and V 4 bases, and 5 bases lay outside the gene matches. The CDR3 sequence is CASSVQGGDGYTF. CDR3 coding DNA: TGCGCCAGCAGCGTACAGGGGGGAGATGGCTACACCTTC. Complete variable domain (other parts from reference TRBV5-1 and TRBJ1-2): KAGVTQTPRYLIKTRGQQVTLSCSPISGHRSVSWYQQTPGQGLQFLFEYFSETQRNKGNFPGRFSGRQFSNSRSEMNVSTLELGDSALYLCASSVQGGDGYTFGSGTRLTVV.

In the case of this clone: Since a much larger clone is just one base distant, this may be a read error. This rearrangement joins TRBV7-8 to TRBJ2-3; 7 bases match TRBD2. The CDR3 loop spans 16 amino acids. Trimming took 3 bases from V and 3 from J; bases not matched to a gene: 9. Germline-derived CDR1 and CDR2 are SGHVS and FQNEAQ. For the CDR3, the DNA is TGTGCCAGCAGCTTTGTTAGCGGGTGGGTAACAGATACGCAGTATTTT. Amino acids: CASSFVSGWVTDTQYF. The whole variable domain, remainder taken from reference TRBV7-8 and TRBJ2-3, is GAGVSQSPRYKVAKRGQDVALRCDPISGHVSLFWYQQALGQGPEFLTYFQNEAQLDKSGLPSDRFFAERPEGSVSTLKIQRTQQEDSAVYLCASSFVSGWVTDTQYFGPGTRLTVL.

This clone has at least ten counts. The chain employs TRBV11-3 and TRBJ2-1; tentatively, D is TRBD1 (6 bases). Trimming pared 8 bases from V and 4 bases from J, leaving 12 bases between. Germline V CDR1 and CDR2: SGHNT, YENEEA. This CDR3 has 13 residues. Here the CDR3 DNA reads TGTGCCAGCTCTAAGGGGGAGTACAATGAGCAGTTCTTC. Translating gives CASSKGEYNEQFF.

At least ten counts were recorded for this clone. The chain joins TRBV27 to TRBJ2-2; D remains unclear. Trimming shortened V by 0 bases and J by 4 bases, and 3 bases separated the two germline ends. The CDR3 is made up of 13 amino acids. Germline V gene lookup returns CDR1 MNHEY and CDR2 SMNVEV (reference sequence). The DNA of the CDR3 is TGTGCCAGCAGTTTATCGGGCACCGGGGAGCTGTTTTTT. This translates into CASSLSGTGELFF.

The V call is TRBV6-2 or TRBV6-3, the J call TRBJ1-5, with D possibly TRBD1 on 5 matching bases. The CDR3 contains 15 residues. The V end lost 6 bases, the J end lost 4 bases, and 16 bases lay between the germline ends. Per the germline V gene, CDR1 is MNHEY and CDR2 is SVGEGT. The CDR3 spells CASSPGGLLNQPQHF. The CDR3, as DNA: TGTGCCAGCAGCCCGGGGGGTCTGCTAAATCAGCCCCAGCATTTT.

CDR3 bases: TGTGCCAGCAGCCAAGGAACCGGGACAGGGTCCTACGAGCAGTACTTC. Protein sequence: CASSQGTGTGSYEQYF. This chain connects TRBV3-1 to TRBJ2-7; 9 bases match TRBD1. The germline CDR1 and CDR2 sequences are LGHDT and YNNKEL (reference sequence). Unmatched junction bases numbered 5, after V lost 1 base and J lost 1 base. This CDR3 has 16 residues.

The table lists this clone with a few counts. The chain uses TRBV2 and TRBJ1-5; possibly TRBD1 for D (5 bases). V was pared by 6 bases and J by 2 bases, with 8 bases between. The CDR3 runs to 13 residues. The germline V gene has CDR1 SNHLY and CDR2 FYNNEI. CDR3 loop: CASRGQGNQPQHF. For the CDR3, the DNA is TGTGCCAGCAGAGGACAAGGCAATCAGCCCCAGCATTTT.

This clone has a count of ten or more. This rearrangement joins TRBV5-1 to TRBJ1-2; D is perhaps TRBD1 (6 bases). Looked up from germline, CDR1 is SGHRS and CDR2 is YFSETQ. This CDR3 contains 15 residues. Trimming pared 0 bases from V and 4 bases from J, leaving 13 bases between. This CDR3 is CASSLAQGSSYGYTF. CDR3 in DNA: TGCGCCAGCAGCTTGGCCCAGGGGTCGTCCTATGGCTACACCTTC.

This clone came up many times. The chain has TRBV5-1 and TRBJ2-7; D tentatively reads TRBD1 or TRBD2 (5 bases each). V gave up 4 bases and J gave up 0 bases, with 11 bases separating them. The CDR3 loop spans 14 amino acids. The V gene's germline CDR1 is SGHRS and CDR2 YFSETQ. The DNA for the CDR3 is TGCGCCAGCAGCCTGGGGACGGCCTCCTACGAGCAGTACTTC. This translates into CASSLGTASYEQYF.

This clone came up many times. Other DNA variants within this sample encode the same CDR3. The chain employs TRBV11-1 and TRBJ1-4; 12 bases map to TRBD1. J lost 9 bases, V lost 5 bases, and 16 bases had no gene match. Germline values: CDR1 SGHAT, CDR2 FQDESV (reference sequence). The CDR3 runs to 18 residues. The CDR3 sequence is CASSVGTGGAGAPKKLFF. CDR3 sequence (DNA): TGTGCCAGCAGCGTAGGGACAGGGGGCGCGGGGGCCCCAAAAAAACTGTTTTTT.

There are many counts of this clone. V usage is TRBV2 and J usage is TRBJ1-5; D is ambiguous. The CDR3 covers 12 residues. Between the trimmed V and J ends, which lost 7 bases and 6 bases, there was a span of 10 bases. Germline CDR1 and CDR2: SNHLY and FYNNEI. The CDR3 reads CASKVGGQPQHF. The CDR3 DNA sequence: TGTGCCAGCAAAGTCGGAGGTCAGCCCCAGCATTTT.

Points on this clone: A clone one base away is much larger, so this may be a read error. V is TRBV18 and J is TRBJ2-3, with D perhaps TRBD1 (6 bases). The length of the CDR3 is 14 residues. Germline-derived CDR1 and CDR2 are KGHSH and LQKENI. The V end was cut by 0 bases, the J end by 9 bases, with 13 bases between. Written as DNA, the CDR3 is TGTGCCAGCTCACCACCGGGGGAAAGGGGGACGCAGTATTTT. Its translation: CASSPPGERGTQYF.